These 11 T cell receptor beta chains were all obtained from the same sample, sequenced in a study of human T cells and chemical hapten exposure (dated by TCRdb to the early 2020s). Library method: RACE. The reads were generated on a NextSeq 500. TCRdb's own reprocessing of the public reads used fastp at Q25 and MiXCR and kept productive beta chains. Identical CDR3 protein sequences are pooled into one entry, listed with their most common genes and DNA. The sample table records around 60,000 distinct CDR3 sequences; around 6.6% of these occur just once. Under 2% of the sample comes from the top ten. The sample's time point label, decoded: pre-sensitization, week 0. Per the publication, the treatment or condition label means: therapeutic diphenylcyclopropenone sensitization with weekly scalp DPC. Source: whole blood, taken in connection with sensitization to the hapten diphenylcyclopropenone (DPC). The source of these receptors is a woman in her thirties with alopecia areata. Some clones in this sample may be carry-over from other donors' samples.

This clonotype was detected only a few times. The CDR3 nucleotides read TGTGCCAGCAGCCAAGAAGGACCGGGACAGGGGGCCCTGTACTCTGGAAACACCATATATTTT. As protein: CASSQEGPGQGALYSGNTIYF. The chain has TRBV4-2 and TRBJ1-3; 12 bases fit TRBD1. In germline, CDR1 is LGHNA, CDR2 YNFKEQ. J lost 0 bases, V lost 0 bases, and 12 bases had no gene match. This CDR3 has 21 amino acids.

The rearrangement uses TRBV19 and TRBJ2-4; D might be TRBD1 (7 bases). This CDR3 comprises 13 residues. Germline V lookup: CDR1 LNHDA, CDR2 SQIVND (reference sequence). The V end lost 10 bases, the J end lost 8 bases, and 18 bases lay between the germline ends. The CDR3, as DNA: TGTGCCACCCGGAGGGGGCCCCAGGACATTCAGTACTTC. Translated: CATRRGPQDIQYF.

J is TRBJ1-5 and V is TRBV30; 9 positions match TRBD1. The CDR3 is 12 amino acids. The germline gives CDR1 GTSNPN, CDR2 SVGIG (reference sequence). With 5 bases clipped from V and 4 bases from J, the junction kept 0 bases outside the gene matches. CDR3 nucleotide sequence: TGTGCCTGGGGACAGGGGAATCAGCCCCAGCATTTT. This gives the protein CAWGQGNQPQHF.

This clonotype was counted at least ten times. The chain uses TRBV20-1 and TRBJ2-3; TRBD2 might be the D (6 bases). The V and J ends lost 6 bases and 3 bases respectively, with 19 bases between them. This CDR3 comprises 15 residues. CDR1 DFQATT and CDR2 SNEGSKA come from the germline V gene (reference sequence). The CDR3 region is CSAPRWGGETDTQYF. The CDR3 DNA sequence: TGCAGTGCCCCCAGGTGGGGCGGGGAGACAGATACGCAGTATTTT.

This clonotype was found many times. This chain connects TRBV19 to TRBJ1-2; TRBD1 might be the D (6 bases). Germline V gene data show CDR1 as LNHDA and CDR2 as SQIVND (reference sequence). The CDR3 contains 14 residues. V was cut by 5 bases and J by 8 bases, with 18 bases left in between. CDR3 bases: TGTGCCAGTAGTCCCCGGACAGCGCTTGGCGGCTACACCTTC. It yields the protein CASSPRTALGGYTF. Looking up the rest from reference TRBV19 and TRBJ1-2 gives the full variable domain: DGGITQSPKYLFRKEGQNVTLSCEQNLNHDAMYWYRQDPGQGLRLIYYSQIVNDFQKGDIAEGYSVSREKKESFPLTVTSAQKNPTAFYLCASSPRTALGGYTFGSGTRLTVV.

This clonotype was observed at least ten times. CDR3 DNA sequence: TGTGCCAGCAGTCTTGGAGCTGAAGCTTTCTTT. This encodes CASSLGAEAFF. V gene TRBV12-3 or TRBV12-4 combines with J gene TRBJ1-1; D not resolved. The V and J ends lost 5 bases and 6 bases respectively, with 7 bases between them. The CDR3 is 11 residues long.

This clonotype occurred many times. The chain combines TRBV29-1 with TRBJ1-1; unclear D gene. The V end lost 3 bases, the J end lost 9 bases, and 14 bases lay between the germline ends. This CDR3 is 12 amino acids long. Germline values: CDR1 SQVTM, CDR2 ANQGSEA. The CDR3 nucleotides are TGCAGCGTTGATTCGGCCTCAACAAAAGCTTTCTTT. Translated: CSVDSASTKAFF.

This clonotype has a handful of counts. The chain links TRBV6-5 to TRBJ1-3; the D is unclear. Germline lookup yields CDR1 MNHEY and CDR2 SVGAGI. The V end was cut by 0 bases, the J end by 0 bases, with 12 bases between. This CDR3 region has 17 residues. CDR3 amino acids: CASSYSFTSSSGNTIYF. CDR3 DNA: TGTGCCAGCAGTTACTCCTTCACGAGCAGCTCTGGAAACACCATATATTTT.

Ten or more counts support this clonotype. This chain joins TRBV7-3 and TRBJ1-1, with no clear D. The CDR3 has 13 residues. Deletions cut 5 bases from V and 2 bases from J, with 9 bases between. Germline CDR1 is SGHTA and CDR2 is FQGTGA. Here the CDR3 DNA reads TGTGCCAGCAGCCGGATGTACAACACTGAAGCTTTCTTT. It specifies CASSRMYNTEAFF.

This clonotype was counted ten times or more. The V and J genes are TRBV12-3 or TRBV12-4 and TRBJ2-1, with 8 bases that match TRBD2. CDR3 size: 15 residues. V lost 2 bases, J lost 2 bases, and 2 bases stayed unmatched. CDR3 sequence reads: CASSLPGGAYNEQFF. The CDR3 DNA sequence: TGTGCCAGCAGTTTACCGGGGGGGGCCTACAATGAGCAGTTCTTC.

At least ten counts were recorded for this clonotype. V is TRBV5-4 and J is TRBJ2-1; TRBD2 matches at 7 bases. This CDR3 is 13 amino acids long. Germline V gene data show CDR1 as SGHNT and CDR2 as YYREEE (reference sequence). V shed 5 bases, J shed 8 bases, and the junction held 7 bases outside the gene matches. In nucleotides, the CDR3 is TGTGCCAGCAGGGTGGCAGGGAGGGATGAGCAGTTCTTC. It specifies CASRVAGRDEQFF.